This TCR beta chain came from a study of blood T cell repertoires in COVID-19. As for the study in general: There were acute and convalescent COVID-19 samples, and they came from the United States, Italy and Spain.

Authors' processing steps: From reference gene primer amplification, estimates of nucleated cell counts were derived. Repertoires were generated with immunoSEQ multiplex PCR, while TCRdb's copy carries only in-frame clones and drops some. V and J calls and clone size are those listed in that table; D and trimming were worked out from the DNA. The sample lists 55,000 to 65,000 clones; approximately 89% were seen once. This CDR3 is built from 14 residues. Germline V gene sequence: CDR1 LNHDA, CDR2 SQIVND (reference sequence). V was pared by 2 bases and J by 5 bases, with 10 bases between. The chain uses TRBV19 and TRBJ2-1; D remains ambiguous. This sequence originates from a man aged 55 to 70 with active or convalescent COVID-19. The specimen sequenced was peripheral blood. The CDR3: CASSISSGNNEQFF. Written as DNA, the CDR3 is TGTGCCAGTAGTATAAGTAGTGGTAACAATGAGCAGTTCTTC.